The 18 T cell receptor beta chains below come from one sample, sequenced in a study of CD8 T cells in Susac syndrome. Random hexamers were used to reverse transcribe the RNA input (roughly 0.5 to 1 ug). MiXCR, run by TCRdb on the immunoSEQ multiplex PCR reads, gives a single entry per CDR3 protein. The sample lists some 75,000 distinct CDR3 sequences; around 93% were seen once. The specimen was CD8+ T cells from PBMCs. These receptors all come from a human donor with Susac syndrome.

J is TRBJ1-1 and V is TRBV18; 11 positions agree with TRBD1. Germline V gene sequence: CDR1 KGHSH, CDR2 LQKENI. J gave up 4 bases and V 3 bases, and 4 bases lay outside the gene matches. This CDR3 has 15 residues. In nucleotides, the CDR3 is TGTGCCAGCTCACCGGACAGGGGGCTTGGCACTGAAGCTTTCTTT. It yields the protein CASSPDRGLGTEAFF.

V is TRBV4-2 and J is TRBJ2-5, with a possible D match to TRBD1 (5 bases). Between the trimmed V and J ends, which lost 1 base and 5 bases, there was a span of 14 bases. This CDR3 has 15 amino acids. Germline V CDR1 and CDR2: LGHNA, YNFKEQ. The CDR3 is CASSQAQGKGETQYF. The CDR3 bases are TGTGCCAGCAGCCAAGCCCAGGGAAAGGGGGAGACCCAGTACTTC.

The rearrangement uses TRBV29-1 and TRBJ1-2, with 8 bases fitting TRBD1. This CDR3 has 13 amino acids. V dropped 6 bases and J dropped 3; count of bases not matched to a gene: 6. Germline V lookup: CDR1 SQVTM, CDR2 ANQGSEA. CDR3 sequence: CSVATGGDYGYTF. For the CDR3, the DNA is TGCAGCGTGGCAACAGGGGGGGACTATGGCTACACCTTC.

This chain joins TRBV27 and TRBJ2-5; 10 nucleotides match TRBD2. In germline, CDR1 is MNHEY, CDR2 SMNVEV (reference sequence). The CDR3 is 17 residues long. J lost 5 bases, V lost 5 bases, and 14 bases had no gene match. The CDR3 nucleotides read TGTGCCAGCAGTCCCACCCCAGCGGGAGGGGTAGGGGAGACCCAGTACTTC. Its protein product is CASSPTPAGGVGETQYF.

The chain carries TRBV7-9 and TRBJ2-3, with 10 nucleotides matching TRBD2. CDR1 is SEHNR and CDR2 is FQNEAQ in the germline V gene (reference sequence). The V gene end was trimmed by 4 bases and the J gene end by 1 base; junction bases not matched to a gene: 8. This CDR3 is 17 amino acids long. The DNA of the CDR3 is TGTGCCAGCAGCTCCTGGACCCTAGCGGGAGGCACAGATACGCAGTATTTT. Its translation is CASSSWTLAGGTDTQYF.

The V gene is TRBV5-5, the J gene TRBJ2-7; D gene unclear. Trimming took off 3 bases at V and 7 bases at J, with 17 bases between the two ends. Germline V lookup: CDR1 SGHKS, CDR2 YYEKEE (reference sequence). The length of the CDR3 is 14 residues. The CDR3 DNA reads TGTGCCAGCAGCTCACCCGGTCGGCGTAAGGAGCAGTACTTC. Protein product: CASSSPGRRKEQYF.

The chain couples TRBV2 to TRBJ2-5, with D possibly matching TRBD2 (6 bases). V was trimmed by 6 bases and J by 0 bases, leaving 14 bases between them. CDR1 and CDR2 (germline): SNHLY, FYNNEI. The CDR3 spans 15 residues. For the CDR3, the DNA is TGTGCCAGCAGCTTCAAGCGGGTGCACCAAGAGACCCAGTACTTC. This translates into CASSFKRVHQETQYF.

The chain combines TRBV3-1 with TRBJ1-1, with D hard to call. Trimming shortened V by 0 bases and J by 5 bases, and 10 bases separated the two germline ends. The germline CDR1 and CDR2 sequences are LGHDT and YNNKEL (reference sequence). The CDR3 is 14 residues long. This CDR3 reads CASSQELGFTEAFF. CDR3 DNA: TGTGCCAGCAGCCAAGAATTAGGTTTTACTGAAGCTTTCTTT. The full variable domain, in which reference TRBV3-1 and TRBJ1-1 provide the parts outside the CDR3, is DTAVSQTPKYLVTQMGNDKSIKCEQNLGHDTMYWYKQDSKKFLKIMFSYNNKELIINETVPNRFSPKSPDKAHLNLHINSLELGDSAVYFCASSQELGFTEAFFGQGTRLTVV.

The rearrangement uses TRBV14 and TRBJ1-1, with D possibly matching TRBD1 (5 bases). Germline V gene lookup returns CDR1 SGHDN and CDR2 FVKESK. V lost 0 bases and J lost 3, with 17 bases in between. This CDR3 has 17 amino acids. DNA for the CDR3: TGTGCCAGCAGCCAAGACCTGGGACCCCTCGTGGACACTGAAGCTTTCTTT. Amino acid sequence: CASSQDLGPLVDTEAFF.

V gene TRBV3-1 combines with J gene TRBJ2-7; 13 positions match TRBD2. CDR3 length: 14 residues. J lost 6 bases, V lost 7 bases, and 6 bases had no gene match. CDR1 and CDR2 (germline): LGHDT, YNNKEL (reference sequence). The chain's CDR3 is CASTLAGGPPEQYF. In nucleotides, the CDR3 is TGTGCCAGCACACTAGCGGGAGGGCCCCCCGAGCAGTACTTC.

The chain carries TRBV28 and TRBJ2-4; 7 bases are a match to TRBD1. In germline, CDR1 is MDHEN, CDR2 SYDVKM. Trimming took 6 bases from V and 0 from J; bases not matched to a gene: 11. This CDR3 is built from 17 residues. CDR3: CASSTGQLGLAKNIQYF. The CDR3 DNA reads TGTGCCAGCAGCACGGGACAGCTGGGTCTAGCCAAAAACATTCAGTACTTC.

The CDR3 region is CASGLWEQETQYF. The DNA for the CDR3 is TGTGCTAGTGGTTTGTGGGAACAAGAGACCCAGTACTTC. The J gene is TRBJ2-5, the V gene TRBV12-5; no definite D call. V was cut by 2 bases and J by 2 bases, with 6 bases left in between. The CDR3 runs 13 residues. Germline CDR1 reads LGHNT; CDR2 reads FRNRAP.

The CDR3 reads CASSQGLAVGTDTQYF. As DNA, the CDR3 is TGTGCCAGCAGCCAGGGACTAGCGGTAGGCACAGATACGCAGTATTTT. This chain uses TRBV7-9 with TRBJ2-3; 11 nucleotides match TRBD2. Germline V gene lookup returns CDR1 SEHNR and CDR2 FQNEAQ (reference sequence). This CDR3 contains 16 residues. With 5 bases clipped from V and 1 base from J, the junction kept 5 bases outside the gene matches.

This clonotype was observed once. V gene TRBV6-1 combines with J gene TRBJ1-5; 10 bases agree with TRBD1. The CDR3 is 16 amino acids. Germline V gene lookup returns CDR1 MNHNS and CDR2 SASEGT. V shed 6 bases and J 5 bases; nucleotides not matched to a gene: 10. The CDR3 reads CASRPGTGDYHQPQHF. The CDR3 DNA reads as TGTGCCAGCAGACCCGGGACAGGGGATTATCATCAGCCCCAGCATTTT.

The V and J genes are TRBV6-5 and TRBJ2-1, with D unclear. V lost 0 bases and J 6 bases, leaving 9 bases between the germline ends. CDR3 length: 14 residues. The germline CDR1 and CDR2 sequences are MNHEY and SVGAGI. The CDR3 region has the DNA TGTGCCAGCAGTTACTCGCGCCACGGCAATGAGCAGTTCTTC. Translation: CASSYSRHGNEQFF.

This chain joins TRBV6-6 and TRBJ1-5; TRBD1 matches at 11 bases. Germline V gene lookup returns CDR1 MNHNY and CDR2 SVGAGI (reference sequence). The CDR3 runs to 13 residues. J was trimmed by 5 bases and V by 8 bases; bases with no gene match: 2. The CDR3 here is CASGDRGYQPQHF. The CDR3 DNA is TGTGCCAGCGGGGACAGGGGGTATCAGCCCCAGCATTTT.

V and J are TRBV7-3 and TRBJ1-6; perhaps TRBD1 as D (5 bases). The CDR3 extends over 16 amino acids. The germline V gene encodes CDR1 SGHTA and CDR2 FQGTGA. V was cut by 5 bases and J by 10 bases, with 21 bases left in between. CDR3 region: CASSSYGIQEGSPLHF. As DNA, the CDR3 is TGTGCCAGCAGCAGCTACGGGATACAGGAGGGCTCACCCCTCCACTTT.

The chain carries TRBV5-4 and TRBJ2-1; D uncertain. CDR1 is SGHNT and CDR2 is YYREEE in the germline V gene (reference sequence). The CDR3 sequence is 12 residues long. Trimming pared 1 base from V and 9 bases from J, leaving 8 bases between. CDR3 sequence reads: CASSLTVGEQFF. CDR3 sequence (DNA): TGTGCCAGCAGCTTGACAGTCGGTGAGCAGTTCTTC. Drawing the rest from reference TRBV5-4 and TRBJ2-1, the complete variable domain is ETGVTQSPTHLIKTRGQQVTLRCSSQSGHNTVSWYQQALGQGPQFIFQYYREEENGRGNFPPRFSGLQFPNYSSELNVNALELDDSALYLCASSLTVGEQFFGPGTRLTVL.